This T cell receptor (beta chain) was identified in a study of glioma-infiltrating T cells. Study-wide points: Very few CDR3 sequences were shared between tissue and blood. Non-neoplastic patients had below-expected tissue-blood divergence, while all gliomas exceeded expectation.

Amplification of TCR alpha and beta CDR3 regions from RNA used iRepertoire nested multiplex PCR. Input was 100-400 ng of tissue mRNA or PBMC total RNA. TCRdb re-derived calls from the multiplex PCR reads in MiXCR, one entry per CDR3 protein. The sample comprises approximately 110,000 distinct CDR3 sequences, roughly 20% of which are singletons, and roughly 15% rests with the top ten. In its sample, this clonotype was seen a few times. The antigen is unknown. Trimming took 1 base from V and 0 from J, leaving 7 bases between them. This CDR3 has 14 amino acids. Per the germline V gene, CDR1 is ENHRY and CDR2 is SYGVKD.

This sequence originates from a human donor with low-grade glioma or glioblastoma, undergoing nonglioma brain surgery, or in good health (not recorded which). The sequenced sample consisted of glioma tissue, nonneoplastic brain tissue, or PBMCs (not recorded which). The chain uses TRBV10-3 and TRBJ2-7; D might be TRBD1 or TRBD2, each matching 5 bases. The CDR3 here is CAISEFGGSYEQYF. The DNA for the CDR3 is TGTGCCATCAGTGAGTTTGGGGGCTCCTACGAGCAGTACTTC.